These T cell receptor beta chains were read from a single sample in a study of CD8+ T cells in alopecia areata. The data were produced by immunoSEQ multiplex PCR, yet TCRdb's version contains in-frame clones alone and is incomplete. The repertoire consists of about 150,000 clones, with under 70% occurring once and the leading ten covering over 0.85%. The specimen comprised CD4+ T cells sorted from blood, sampled at week 4, from a patient treated with tofacitinib. These receptor sequences come from a human donor with alopecia areata. Both conserved end residues are part of each CDR3. D genes are given only for firm matches. Expanded clones get a size class; other rows say once, few or many, or leave the size out.

cdr3_nt cdr3_aa clone_size j_call d_call v_call cdr3_length
TGTGCCAGCAGCCCAAGGTTAACGGGGGCCTCCTACGAGCAGTACTTC CASSPRLTGASYEQYF . TRBJ2-7 . TRBV5-6 16
TGTGCTAGTGGTTTGTCACAGGGCCCCTATGGCTACACCTTC CASGLSQGPYGYTF . TRBJ1-2 . TRBV12-5 14
TGTGCCAGTAGTATTCACGAAGGCGGCGGGGAGCTGTTTTTT CASSIHEGGGELFF few TRBJ2-2 . TRBV19 14
TGTGCCACCTCAGTTGGACAGGGGGAATATGAGCAGTTCTTC CATSVGQGEYEQFF . TRBJ2-1 TRBD1 TRBV19 14
TGCGCCAGCAGCGCCGGGACGAGACGCACAGATACGCAGTATTTT CASSAGTRRTDTQYF . TRBJ2-3 . TRBV5-1 15
TGTGCCAGCAGCGTCACCATAGCGGGGGAGGAGACCCAGTACTTC CASSVTIAGEETQYF . TRBJ2-5 TRBD2 TRBV9 15
TGTGCCAGCAGCGTAGCTGAGGGTCAGCCCCAGCATTTT CASSVAEGQPQHF once TRBJ1-5 . TRBV9 13
TGCAGCGACCGGACAGGGGACCACGAGCAGTACTTC CSDRTGDHEQYF . TRBJ2-7 TRBD1 TRBV29-1 12
TGTGCCAGCAGCCAGCGGGGACAGGGGTTGCCCCTCCACTTT CASSQRGQGLPLHF once TRBJ1-6 TRBD1 TRBV2 14
TGCGCCAGCAGCGCGGGGACTAGCGGGGGTCGGACAGATACGCAGTATTTT CASSAGTSGGRTDTQYF few TRBJ2-3 TRBD2 TRBV5-1 17
TGTGCCTGGAGTGTAAATTGGCGGCAAGAGACCCAGTACTTC CAWSVNWRQETQYF . TRBJ2-5 . TRBV30 14
TGCGCCAGCCAACCGGGGCCTAATTCACCCCTCCACTTT CASQPGPNSPLHF . TRBJ1-6 . TRBV5-1 13
TGTGCCAGCAGCGGGGGACCAGCTTACCAAGAGACCCAGTACTTC CASSGGPAYQETQYF few TRBJ2-5 . TRBV9 15
TGTGCCAGCAGCTTTCCGGGACAGGGACAAGAGACCCAGTACTTC CASSFPGQGQETQYF . TRBJ2-5 TRBD1 TRBV11-2 15
TGTGCCTGGAGAAAATCACAGGGATCTAACTATGGCTACACCTTC CAWRKSQGSNYGYTF . TRBJ1-2 . TRBV30 15
TGCAGCGTTGATAGTGGGGAGCCCAGACAATGGGAGCAGTTCTTC CSVDSGEPRQWEQFF once TRBJ2-1 . TRBV29-1 15
TGTGCCTGGATGGAACAGTGGAACACTGAAGCTTTCTTT CAWMEQWNTEAFF . TRBJ1-1 . TRBV30 13
TGTGCCAGCAGCTGGGACCGATACGAGCAGTACTTC CASSWDRYEQYF . TRBJ2-7 . TRBV6-6 12
TGCGCCAGCAGCCCAGGGACTACTCAAGAGACCCAGTACTTC CASSPGTTQETQYF many TRBJ2-5 TRBD2 TRBV5-1 14
TGTGCCAGCAGCTTGAGTTACAGGGGCGAGCAGTACTTC CASSLSYRGEQYF . TRBJ2-7 TRBD1 TRBV7-2 13
TGTGCCAGCAGCCCTCATTACGGGGGGGACAATGAGCAGTTCTTC CASSPHYGGDNEQFF . TRBJ2-1 TRBD2 TRBV7-3 15
TGTGCCATCAGCGCAGGGAGCAATGAGCAGTTCTTC CAISAGSNEQFF . TRBJ2-1 . TRBV10-3 12
TGCAGCGTCTGGGAGACAGGGGATATGACTAACTATGGCTACACCTTC CSVWETGDMTNYGYTF few TRBJ1-2 TRBD1 TRBV29-1 16
TGTGCCAGCAGCACGACACAGACGAATGAGCAGTTCTTC CASSTTQTNEQFF . TRBJ2-1 . TRBV11-2 13
TGTGCCAGCAGCCGGACTGTCACCGGGGAGCTGTTTTTT CASSRTVTGELFF . TRBJ2-2 . TRBV6-5 13
TGCGCCAGCAGCTTGTGGCAGGGGGAGCGAGAGACCCAGTACTTC CASSLWQGERETQYF . TRBJ2-5 TRBD1 TRBV5-1 15
TGTGCCTGGAGTCTACAGGGGACGGCCACTGAAGCTTTCTTT CAWSLQGTATEAFF . TRBJ1-1 TRBD1 TRBV30 14
TGTGCCAGCAGCGGTGGGTCTGGGGCCAACGTCCTGACTTTC CASSGGSGANVLTF . TRBJ2-6 . TRBV7-3 14
TGTGCCAGCAGTTATTTTGGGGTGAACACTGAAGCTTTCTTT CASSYFGVNTEAFF . TRBJ1-1 . TRBV6-5 14
TGTGCCAGCAGGCCGAATTCCGGGACAATTTATAGCAATCAGCCCCAGCATTTT CASRPNSGTIYSNQPQHF . TRBJ1-5 . TRBV2 18
TGTGCCAGCGGCAGCAATCAGCCCCAGCATTTT CASGSNQPQHF . TRBJ1-5 . TRBV7-9 11
TGCAGTGCGCATTTGGGCACTGAAGCTTTCTTT CSAHLGTEAFF few TRBJ1-1 . TRBV20-1 11
TGTGCCAGCAGTGAGTACAGAAAGAACACTGAAGCTTTCTTT CASSEYRKNTEAFF . TRBJ1-1 . TRBV6-1 14
TGCAGCGTGGACTCCGGGACAGGGGTGACCGGGGAGCTGTTTTTT CSVDSGTGVTGELFF few TRBJ2-2 TRBD1 TRBV29-1 15
TGTGCCAGCAGCTTCGGCAGCCAAGAGACCCAGTACTTC CASSFGSQETQYF few TRBJ2-5 . TRBV11-2 13